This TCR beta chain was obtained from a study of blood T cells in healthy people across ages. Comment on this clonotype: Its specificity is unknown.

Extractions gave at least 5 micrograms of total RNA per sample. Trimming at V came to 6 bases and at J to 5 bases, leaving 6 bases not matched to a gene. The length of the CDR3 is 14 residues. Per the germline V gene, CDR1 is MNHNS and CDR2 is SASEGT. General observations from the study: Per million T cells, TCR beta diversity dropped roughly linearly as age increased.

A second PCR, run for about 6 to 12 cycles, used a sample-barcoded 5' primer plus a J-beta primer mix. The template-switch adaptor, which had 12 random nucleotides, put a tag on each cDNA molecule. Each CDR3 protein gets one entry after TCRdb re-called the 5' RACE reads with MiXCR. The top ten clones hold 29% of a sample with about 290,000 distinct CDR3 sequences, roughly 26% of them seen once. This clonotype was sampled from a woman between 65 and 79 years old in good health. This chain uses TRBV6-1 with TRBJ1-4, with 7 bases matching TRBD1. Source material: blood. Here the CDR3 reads CASSKTGSNEKLFF. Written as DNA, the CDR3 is TGTGCCAGCAGCAAGACAGGGTCAAATGAAAAACTGTTTTTT.